This TCR beta chain was recovered during a study of blood T cell repertoires in COVID-19. Study in general: Sources were T cells, B-cell-depleted T cells, or PBMCs; the material itself was cDNA or gDNA.

Original analysis: Cell counts per sample came from amplifying reference gene primers. TCRdb's table, derived via immunoSEQ multiplex PCR, lists solely in-frame clones and lacks some. V, J and clone size reflect that table, while D and trimming were determined from the DNA. Of approximately 390,000 clones detected, more than 75% appear once; the ten largest clones hold roughly 2%. The CDR3 is 15 amino acids. The germline V gene has CDR1 LNHDA and CDR2 SQIVND (reference sequence). The V end was cut by 5 bases, the J end by 0 bases, with 12 bases between. Followed longitudinally, the Seattle patients had been enrolled during active infection.

The gene calls are TRBV19 and TRBJ2-3; no clear D gene. The specimen was peripheral blood. This sequence originates from a woman between 55 and 75 years old with COVID-19, enrolled during active disease. The chain's CDR3 is CASSWMGSSTDTQYF. The CDR3 region has the DNA TGTGCCAGTAGTTGGATGGGCAGCAGCACAGATACGCAGTATTTT.